This T cell receptor beta chain derives from a study of blood T cell repertoires in COVID-19. On the study more broadly: Acute and convalescent COVID-19 samples came from the United States, Italy and Spain. T cells, B-cell-depleted T cells, or PBMCs provided the cDNA or gDNA that served as material.

This clone was observed once. Authors' processing steps: Nucleated cell number was recorded as an estimate derived from reference gene primer amplification. TCRdb keeps only in-frame clones here, not all; method: immunoSEQ multiplex PCR. The DNA was the basis for D and trimming; V, J and clone size are from that table. This table holds 78,000 or so clones, approximately 82% found once. This TCR came from a human donor in a cohort sampled during active COVID-19. Sample: peripheral blood.

CDR3: CASSWTSGGNTGELFF. The DNA of the CDR3 is TGCGCCAGCAGCTGGACTAGCGGGGGGAACACCGGGGAGCTGTTTTTT. The rearrangement links TRBV5-1 to TRBJ2-2; 13 nucleotides align to TRBD2. Germline assignment: CDR1 SGHRS and CDR2 YFSETQ. This CDR3 spans 16 amino acids. V gave up 3 bases and J gave up 1 base; unmatched junction bases: 0.